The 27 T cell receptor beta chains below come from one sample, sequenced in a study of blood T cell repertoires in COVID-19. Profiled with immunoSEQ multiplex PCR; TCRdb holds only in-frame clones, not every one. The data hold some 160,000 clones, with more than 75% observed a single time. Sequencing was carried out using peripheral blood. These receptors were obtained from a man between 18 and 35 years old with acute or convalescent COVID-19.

The CDR3 region is CASSLDRVDSPLHF. The DNA for the CDR3 is TGTGCCAGCAGCTTAGACAGGGTGGATTCACCCCTCCACTTT. The chain employs TRBV5-5 and TRBJ1-6; 7 positions agree with TRBD1. Trimming took 2 bases from V and 8 from J; bases not matched to a gene: 4. CDR1 is SGHKS, CDR2 YYEKEE, per germline (reference sequence). The CDR3 sequence is 14 residues long. Complete variable domain (other parts from reference TRBV5-5 and TRBJ1-6): DAGVTQSPTHLIKTRGQQVTLRCSPISGHKSVSWYQQVLGQGPQFIFQYYEKEERGRGNFPDRFSARQFPNYSSELNVNALLLGDSALYLCASSLDRVDSPLHFGNGTRLTVT.

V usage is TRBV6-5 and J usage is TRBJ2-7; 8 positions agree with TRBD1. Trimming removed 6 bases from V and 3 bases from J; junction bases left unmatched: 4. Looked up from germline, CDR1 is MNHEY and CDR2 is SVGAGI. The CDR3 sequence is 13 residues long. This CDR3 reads CASSPTGVYEQYF. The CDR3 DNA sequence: TGTGCCAGCAGCCCGACAGGGGTCTACGAGCAGTACTTC.

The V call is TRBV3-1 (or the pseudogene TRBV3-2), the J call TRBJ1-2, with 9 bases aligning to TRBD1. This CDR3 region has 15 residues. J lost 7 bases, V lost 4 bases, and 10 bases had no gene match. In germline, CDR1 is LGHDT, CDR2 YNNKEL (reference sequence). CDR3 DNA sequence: TGTGCCAGCAGCCCCCGGGACAGGGCCCATCGTGGCTACACCTTC. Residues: CASSPRDRAHRGYTF.

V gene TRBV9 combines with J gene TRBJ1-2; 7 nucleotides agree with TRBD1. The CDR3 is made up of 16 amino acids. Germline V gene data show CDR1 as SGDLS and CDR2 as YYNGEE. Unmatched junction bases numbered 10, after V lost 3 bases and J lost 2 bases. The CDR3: CASSGGPGTENYGYTF. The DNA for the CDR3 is TGTGCCAGCAGCGGAGGACCCGGGACAGAGAACTATGGCTACACCTTC.

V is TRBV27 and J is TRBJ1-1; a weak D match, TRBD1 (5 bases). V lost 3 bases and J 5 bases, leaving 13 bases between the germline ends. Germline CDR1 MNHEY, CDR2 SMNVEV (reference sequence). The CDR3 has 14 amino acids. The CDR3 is CASSFHRRGTEAFF. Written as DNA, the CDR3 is TGTGCCAGCAGTTTCCACAGGAGAGGAACTGAAGCTTTCTTT.

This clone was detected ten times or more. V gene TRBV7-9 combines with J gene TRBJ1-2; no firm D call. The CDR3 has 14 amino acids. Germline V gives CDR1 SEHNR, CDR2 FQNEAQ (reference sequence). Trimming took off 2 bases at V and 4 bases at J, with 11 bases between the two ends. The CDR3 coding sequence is TGTGCCAGCAGCTTAAGAGGGTTAATCTATGGCTACACCTTC. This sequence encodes CASSLRGLIYGYTF.

As DNA, the CDR3 is TGTGCCAGCATTAAAGGAGGCAGCTCCTACGAGCAGTACTTC. This codes for CASIKGGSSYEQYF. V and J are TRBV25-1 and TRBJ2-7; weak D call: TRBD2 (5 bases). Per germline, CDR1 MGHDK and CDR2 SYGVNS. The V and J ends lost 7 bases and 0 bases respectively, with 13 bases between them. The CDR3 has 14 residues.

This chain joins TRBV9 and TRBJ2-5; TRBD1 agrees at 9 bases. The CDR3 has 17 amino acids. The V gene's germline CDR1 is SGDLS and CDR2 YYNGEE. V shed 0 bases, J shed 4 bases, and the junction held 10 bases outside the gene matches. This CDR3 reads CASSVGGAGQGTETQYF. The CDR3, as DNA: TGTGCCAGCAGCGTAGGAGGGGCGGGACAGGGTACAGAGACCCAGTACTTC. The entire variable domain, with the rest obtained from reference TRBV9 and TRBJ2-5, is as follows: DSGVTQTPKHLITATGQRVTLRCSPRSGDLSVYWYQQSLDQGLQFLIQYYNGEERAKGNILERFSAQQFPDLHSELNLSSLELGDSALYFCASSVGGAGQGTETQYFGPGTRLLVL.

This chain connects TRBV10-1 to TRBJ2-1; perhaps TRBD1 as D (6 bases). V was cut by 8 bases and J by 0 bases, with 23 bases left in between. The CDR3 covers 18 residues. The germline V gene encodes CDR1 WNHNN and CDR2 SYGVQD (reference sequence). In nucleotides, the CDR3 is TGCGCCAGCCGCCCAACGTCCCAGGGGAAAACCTCCTACAATGAGCAGTTCTTC. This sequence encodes CASRPTSQGKTSYNEQFF.

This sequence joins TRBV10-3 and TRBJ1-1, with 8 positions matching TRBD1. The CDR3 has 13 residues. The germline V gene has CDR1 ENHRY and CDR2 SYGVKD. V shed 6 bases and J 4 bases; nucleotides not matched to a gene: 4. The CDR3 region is CAIRETGGTEAFF. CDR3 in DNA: TGTGCCATCAGGGAAACAGGGGGCACTGAAGCTTTCTTT.

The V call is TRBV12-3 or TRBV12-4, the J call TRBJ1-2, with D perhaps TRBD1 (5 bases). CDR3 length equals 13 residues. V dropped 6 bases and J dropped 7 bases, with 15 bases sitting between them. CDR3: CASSLVGPGGYTF. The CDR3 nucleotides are TGTGCCAGCAGCCTTGTGGGGCCGGGTGGCTACACCTTC.

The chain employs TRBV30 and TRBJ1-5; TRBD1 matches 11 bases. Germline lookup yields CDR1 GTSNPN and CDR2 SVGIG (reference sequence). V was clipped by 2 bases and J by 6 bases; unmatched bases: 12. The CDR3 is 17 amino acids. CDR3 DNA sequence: TGTGCCTGGAGTTTAGCCGGGACAGGGGGGGTTAGTCAGCCCCAGCATTTT. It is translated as CAWSLAGTGGVSQPQHF.

In DNA form, the CDR3 reads TGTGCCACCAGTGTCCCACAGGGAGAGCAGTTCTTC. It yields the protein CATSVPQGEQFF. The chain joins TRBV24-1 to TRBJ2-1; D perhaps matches TRBD1 (6 bases). Germline V gene sequence: CDR1 KGHDR, CDR2 SFDVKD. This CDR3 is 12 amino acids long. V was cut by 5 bases and J by 10 bases, with 11 bases left in between.

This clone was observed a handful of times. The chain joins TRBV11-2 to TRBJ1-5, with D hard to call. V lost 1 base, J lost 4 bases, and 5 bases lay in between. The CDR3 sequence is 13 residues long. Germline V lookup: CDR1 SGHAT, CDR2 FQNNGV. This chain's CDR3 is CASSLGPNQPQHF. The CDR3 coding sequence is TGTGCCAGCAGCTTAGGGCCAAATCAGCCCCAGCATTTT.

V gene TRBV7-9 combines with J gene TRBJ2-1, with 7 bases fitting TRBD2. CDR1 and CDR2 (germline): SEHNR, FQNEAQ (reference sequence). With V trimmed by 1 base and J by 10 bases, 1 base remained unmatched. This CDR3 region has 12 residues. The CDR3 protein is CASSLGLAEQFF. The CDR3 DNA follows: TGTGCCAGCAGCTTAGGACTAGCCGAGCAGTTCTTC.

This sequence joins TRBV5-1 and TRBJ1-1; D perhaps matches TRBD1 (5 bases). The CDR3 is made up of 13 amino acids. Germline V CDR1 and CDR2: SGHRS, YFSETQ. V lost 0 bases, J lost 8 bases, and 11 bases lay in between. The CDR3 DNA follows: TGCGCCAGCAGCTTGGACAGGTTGCGGGAAGCTTTCTTT. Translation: CASSLDRLREAFF.

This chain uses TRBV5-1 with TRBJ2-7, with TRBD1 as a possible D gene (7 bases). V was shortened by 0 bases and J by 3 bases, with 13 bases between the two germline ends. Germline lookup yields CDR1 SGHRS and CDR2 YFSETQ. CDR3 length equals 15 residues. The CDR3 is CASSLGGDRYYEQYF. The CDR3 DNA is TGCGCCAGCAGCTTGGGCGGGGACAGATACTACGAGCAGTACTTC.

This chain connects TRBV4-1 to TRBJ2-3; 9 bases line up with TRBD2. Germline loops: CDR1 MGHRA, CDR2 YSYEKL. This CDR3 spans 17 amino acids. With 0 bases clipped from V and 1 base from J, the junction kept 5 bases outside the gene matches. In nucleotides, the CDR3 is TGCGCCAGCAGCCAAGATGGGGTAGCGGGGGGCACAGATACGCAGTATTTT. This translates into CASSQDGVAGGTDTQYF.

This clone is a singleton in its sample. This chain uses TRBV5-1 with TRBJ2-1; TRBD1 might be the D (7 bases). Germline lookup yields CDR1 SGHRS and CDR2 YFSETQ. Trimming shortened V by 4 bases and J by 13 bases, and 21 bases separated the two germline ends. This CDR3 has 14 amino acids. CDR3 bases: TGCGCCAGCAGCGTCGGGGGACAGCTAAACTCACAGTTCTTC. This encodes CASSVGGQLNSQFF.

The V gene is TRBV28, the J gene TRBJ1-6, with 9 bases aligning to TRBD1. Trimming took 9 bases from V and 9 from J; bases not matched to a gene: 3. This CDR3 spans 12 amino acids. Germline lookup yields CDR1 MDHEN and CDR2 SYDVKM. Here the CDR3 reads CASGQGSSPLHF. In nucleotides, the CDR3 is TGTGCCAGTGGACAGGGGAGTTCACCCCTCCACTTT.

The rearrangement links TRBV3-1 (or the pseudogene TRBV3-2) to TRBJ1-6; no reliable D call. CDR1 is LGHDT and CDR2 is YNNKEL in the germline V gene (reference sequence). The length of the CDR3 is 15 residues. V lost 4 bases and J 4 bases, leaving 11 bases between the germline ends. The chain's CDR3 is CASSRAAGYNSPLHF. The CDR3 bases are TGTGCCAGCAGCCGGGCAGCCGGATATAATTCACCCCTCCACTTT.

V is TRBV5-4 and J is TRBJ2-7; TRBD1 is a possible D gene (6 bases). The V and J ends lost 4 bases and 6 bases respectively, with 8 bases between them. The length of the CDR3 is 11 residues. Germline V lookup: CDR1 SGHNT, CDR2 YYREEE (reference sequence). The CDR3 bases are TGTGCCAGCAGCCAGGGGAGCGAGCAGTACTTC. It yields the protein CASSQGSEQYF. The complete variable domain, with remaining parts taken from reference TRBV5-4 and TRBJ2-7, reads ETGVTQSPTHLIKTRGQQVTLRCSSQSGHNTVSWYQQALGQGPQFIFQYYREEENGRGNFPPRFSGLQFPNYSSELNVNALELDDSALYLCASSQGSEQYFGPGTRLTVT.

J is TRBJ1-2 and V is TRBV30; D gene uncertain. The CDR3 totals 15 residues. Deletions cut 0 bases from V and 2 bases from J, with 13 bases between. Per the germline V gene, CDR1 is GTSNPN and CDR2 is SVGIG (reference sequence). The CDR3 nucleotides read TGTGCCTGGAGTGTAGTGGGCCGAGAAAACTATGGCTACACCTTC. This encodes CAWSVVGRENYGYTF.

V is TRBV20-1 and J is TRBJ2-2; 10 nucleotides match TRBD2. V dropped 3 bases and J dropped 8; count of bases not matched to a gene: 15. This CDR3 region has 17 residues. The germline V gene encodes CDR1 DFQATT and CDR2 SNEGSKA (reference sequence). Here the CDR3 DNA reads TGCAGTGCTAGTATTCCAGCGGGGGGGCTAGGTTCAGGGGAGCTGTTTTTT. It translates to CSASIPAGGLGSGELFF.

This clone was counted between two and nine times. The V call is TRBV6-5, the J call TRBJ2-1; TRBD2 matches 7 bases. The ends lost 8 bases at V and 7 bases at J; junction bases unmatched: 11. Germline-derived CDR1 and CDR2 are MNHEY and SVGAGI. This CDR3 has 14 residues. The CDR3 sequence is CASGEREPWNEQFF. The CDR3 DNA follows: TGTGCCAGCGGAGAGCGGGAACCTTGGAATGAGCAGTTCTTC.

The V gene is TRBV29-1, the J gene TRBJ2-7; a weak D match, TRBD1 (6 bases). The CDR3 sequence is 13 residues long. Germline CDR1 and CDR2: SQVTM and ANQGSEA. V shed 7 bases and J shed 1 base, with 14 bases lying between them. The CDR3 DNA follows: TGCAGCGCCACCGGGACATTTTCCTACGAGCAGTACTTC. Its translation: CSATGTFSYEQYF.

The CDR3 region is CASGDRGFAYEQYF. The CDR3 DNA reads TGTGCCAGCGGAGACAGGGGTTTTGCCTACGAGCAGTACTTC. The chain has TRBV18 and TRBJ2-7; the match to TRBD1 covers 8 bases. CDR1 is KGHSH and CDR2 is LQKENI in the germline V gene. The CDR3 runs 14 residues. V lost 8 bases to trimming and J lost 2 bases; unmatched junction nucleotides: 8.